Listed below are T cell receptor beta chains from one sample, sequenced in a study of cytomegalovirus exposure and HLA in healthy donors. Profiled with immunoSEQ multiplex PCR; TCRdb holds only in-frame clones, not every one. The sample has tens of thousands of clones, and its top ten clones hold under 20%. The material sequenced was PBMCs. Receptors were obtained from a male donor in good health and CMV-seropositive. Both conserved end residues are part of each CDR3. Fields, in order: J gene, V gene, D gene, CDR3 length, CDR3 DNA, CDR3 protein. D genes are given only for firm matches.

TRBJ1-2 TRBV7-9 . 15 TGTGCCAGCAGCCCCCGGGAGGGGCTTGTCTATGGCTACACCTTC CASSPREGLVYGYTF
TRBJ1-5 TRBV28 TRBD1 12 TGTGCCATCGGGACAGGGAGTCAGCCCCAGCATTTT CAIGTGSQPQHF
TRBJ1-2 TRBV11-2 . 16 TGTGCCAGCAGCGAAGGCTCGTCAGGGGCACACTCTGGCTACACCTTC CASSEGSSGAHSGYTF
TRBJ2-7 TRBV5-1 . 14 TGCGCCAGCAGCTTGGCGTGGCAGGGAGGCGAGCAGTACTTC CASSLAWQGGEQYF
TRBJ2-5 TRBV30 TRBD1 14 TGTGCCTGGACGCCCGGGGACAGCTCGGGGACCCAGTACTTC CAWTPGDSSGTQYF
TRBJ1-5 TRBV28 . 17 TGTGCCAGCAGTTACCCCTTTTCAGGGGTTTCGGATCAGCCCCAGCATTTT CASSYPFSGVSDQPQHF
TRBJ2-1 TRBV11-2 . 14 TGTGCCAGCAGCTTAGAACAGGGTCTCGATGAGCAGTTCTTC CASSLEQGLDEQFF
TRBJ2-5 TRBV6-1 TRBD2 15 TGTGCCAGCAGTGAATCGGTAGCGGGTAAAGAGACCCAGTACTTC CASSESVAGKETQYF
TRBJ1-1 TRBV5-5 TRBD1 15 TGTGCCAGCAGTTCCCAGGGGGCTCAACTCGGGGAAGCTTTCTTT CASSSQGAQLGEAFF
TRBJ2-2 TRBV4-1 . 16 TGCGCCAGCAGCCAGCCTTTGAGGAGAGCGTCCGGGGAGCTGTTTTTT CASSQPLRRASGELFF
TRBJ2-4 TRBV5-1 TRBD1 14 TGCGCCAGCAGCCTGGGGGACAGGGAAAACATTCAGTACTTC CASSLGDRENIQYF
TRBJ2-1 TRBV19 . 13 TGTGCCAGTAGTAAGCCGGGTTACAATGAGCAGTTCTTC CASSKPGYNEQFF
TRBJ1-1 TRBV18 . 14 TGTGCCAGCTCACCAGAAGACATGAACACTGAAGCTTTCTTT CASSPEDMNTEAFF
TRBJ1-6 TRBV28 . 16 TGTGCCAGCAGTTTGTCAACAGGGTTGGAGAATTCACCCCTCCACTTT CASSLSTGLENSPLHF
TRBJ1-5 TRBV30 . 15 TGTGCCTGGAGTGTAGGAGAACGCGGCAATCAGCCCCAGCATTTT CAWSVGERGNQPQHF